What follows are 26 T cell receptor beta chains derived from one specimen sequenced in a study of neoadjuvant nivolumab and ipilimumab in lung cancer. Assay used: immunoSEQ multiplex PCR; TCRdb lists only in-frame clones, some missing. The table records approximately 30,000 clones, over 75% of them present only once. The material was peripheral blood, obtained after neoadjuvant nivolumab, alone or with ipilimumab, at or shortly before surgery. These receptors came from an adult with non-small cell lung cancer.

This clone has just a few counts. The CDR3 bases are TGTGCCTCGCGGGGTATTCTTAGCAATCAGCCCCAGCATTTT. Protein sequence: CASRGILSNQPQHF. This sequence joins TRBV6-4 and TRBJ1-5; D is ambiguous. The V end lost 11 bases, the J end lost 0 bases, and 14 bases lay between the germline ends. Germline CDR1 reads MRHNA; CDR2 reads SNTAGT. The CDR3 contains 14 residues.

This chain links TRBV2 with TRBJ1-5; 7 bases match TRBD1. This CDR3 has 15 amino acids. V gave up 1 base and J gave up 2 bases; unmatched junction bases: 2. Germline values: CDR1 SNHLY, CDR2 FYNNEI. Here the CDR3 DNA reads TGTGCCAGCAGTGAAGGAGGGGGCGGCAATCAGCCCCAGCATTTT. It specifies CASSEGGGGNQPQHF.

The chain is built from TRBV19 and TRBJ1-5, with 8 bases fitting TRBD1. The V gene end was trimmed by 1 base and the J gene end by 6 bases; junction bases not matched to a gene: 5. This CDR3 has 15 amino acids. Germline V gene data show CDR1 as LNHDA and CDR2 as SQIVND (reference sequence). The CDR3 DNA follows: TGTGCCAGTAGTATAGGGGGGGACAGGACTCAGCCCCAGCATTTT. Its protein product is CASSIGGDRTQPQHF.

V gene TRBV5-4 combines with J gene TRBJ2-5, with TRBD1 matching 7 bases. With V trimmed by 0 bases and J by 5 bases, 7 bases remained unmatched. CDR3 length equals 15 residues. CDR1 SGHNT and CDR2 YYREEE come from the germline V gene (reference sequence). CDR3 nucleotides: TGTGCCAGCAGCTTGGCCAAGGGGGCTAGGGAGACCCAGTACTTC. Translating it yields CASSLAKGARETQYF.

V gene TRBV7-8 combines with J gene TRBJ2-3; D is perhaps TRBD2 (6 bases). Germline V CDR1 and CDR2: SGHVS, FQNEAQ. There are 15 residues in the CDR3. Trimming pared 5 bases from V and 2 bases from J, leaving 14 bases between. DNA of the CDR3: TGTGCCAGCAGCCGGGGGTCGGGGTACACAGATACGCAGTATTTT. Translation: CASSRGSGYTDTQYF.

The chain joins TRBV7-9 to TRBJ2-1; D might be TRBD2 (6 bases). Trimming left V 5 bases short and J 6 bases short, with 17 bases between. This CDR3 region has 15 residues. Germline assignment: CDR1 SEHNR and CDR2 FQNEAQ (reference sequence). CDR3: CASSVGTSWGNEQFF. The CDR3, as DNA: TGTGCCAGCAGCGTAGGAACTAGCTGGGGCAATGAGCAGTTCTTC.

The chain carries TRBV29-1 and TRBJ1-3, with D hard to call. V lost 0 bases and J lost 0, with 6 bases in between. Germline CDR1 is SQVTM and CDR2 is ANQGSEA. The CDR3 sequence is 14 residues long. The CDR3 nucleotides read TGCAGCGTTGAAGACAGTCTCTCTGGAAACACCATATATTTT. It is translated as CSVEDSLSGNTIYF.

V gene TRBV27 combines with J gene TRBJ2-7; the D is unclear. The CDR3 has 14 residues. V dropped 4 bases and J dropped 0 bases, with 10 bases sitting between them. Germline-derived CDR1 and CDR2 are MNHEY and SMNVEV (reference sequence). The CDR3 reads CASSSAGYSYEQYF. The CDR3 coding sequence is TGTGCCAGCAGTTCGGCCGGGTACTCCTACGAGCAGTACTTC.

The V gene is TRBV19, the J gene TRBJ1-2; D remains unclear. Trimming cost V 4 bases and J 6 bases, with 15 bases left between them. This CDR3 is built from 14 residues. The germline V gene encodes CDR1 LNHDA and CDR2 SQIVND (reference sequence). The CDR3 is CASSTEEDRNGYTF. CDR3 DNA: TGTGCCAGTAGTACCGAAGAGGACCGTAATGGCTACACCTTC. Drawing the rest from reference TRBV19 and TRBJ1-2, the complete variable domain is DGGITQSPKYLFRKEGQNVTLSCEQNLNHDAMYWYRQDPGQGLRLIYYSQIVNDFQKGDIAEGYSVSREKKESFPLTVTSAQKNPTAFYLCASSTEEDRNGYTFGSGTRLTVV.

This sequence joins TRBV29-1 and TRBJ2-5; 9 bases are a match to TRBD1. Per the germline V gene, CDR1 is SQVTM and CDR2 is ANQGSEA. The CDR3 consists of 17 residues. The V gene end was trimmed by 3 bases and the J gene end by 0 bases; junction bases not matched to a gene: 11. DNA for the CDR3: TGCAGCGTTGAGAGGGACAGGGTCAGTTGGTACCAAGAGACCCAGTACTTC. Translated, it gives CSVERDRVSWYQETQYF.

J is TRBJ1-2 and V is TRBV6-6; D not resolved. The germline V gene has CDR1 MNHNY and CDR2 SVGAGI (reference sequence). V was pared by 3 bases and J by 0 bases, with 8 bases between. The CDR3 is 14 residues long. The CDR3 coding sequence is TGTGCCAGCAGTTATTCGCCTACTAACTATGGCTACACCTTC. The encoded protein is CASSYSPTNYGYTF.

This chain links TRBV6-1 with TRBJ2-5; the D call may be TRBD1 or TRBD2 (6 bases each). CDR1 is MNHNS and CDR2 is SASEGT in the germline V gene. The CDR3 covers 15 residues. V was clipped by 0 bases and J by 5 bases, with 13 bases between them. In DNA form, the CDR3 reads TGTGCCAGCAGTGAAGCGCTGGGGGGCGCGGAGACCCAGTACTTC. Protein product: CASSEALGGAETQYF.

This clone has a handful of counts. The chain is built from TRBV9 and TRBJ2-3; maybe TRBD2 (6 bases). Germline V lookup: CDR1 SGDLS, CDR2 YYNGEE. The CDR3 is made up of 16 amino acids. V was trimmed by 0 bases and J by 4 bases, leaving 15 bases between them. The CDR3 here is CASSVGGEPSADTQYF. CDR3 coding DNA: TGTGCCAGCAGCGTAGGGGGGGAGCCTAGCGCAGATACGCAGTATTTT.

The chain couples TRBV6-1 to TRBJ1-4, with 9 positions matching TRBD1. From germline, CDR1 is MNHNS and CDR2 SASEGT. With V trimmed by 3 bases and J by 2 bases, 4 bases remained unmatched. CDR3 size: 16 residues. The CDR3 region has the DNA TGTGCCAGCAGTGAGGGACAGGGAACCACTAATGAAAAACTGTTTTTT. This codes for CASSEGQGTTNEKLFF.

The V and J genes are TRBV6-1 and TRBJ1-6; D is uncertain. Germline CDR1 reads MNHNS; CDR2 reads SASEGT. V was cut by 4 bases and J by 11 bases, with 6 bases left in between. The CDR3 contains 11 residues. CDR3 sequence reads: CASSVTTPLHF. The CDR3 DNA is TGTGCCAGCAGTGTTACCACACCCCTCCACTTT.

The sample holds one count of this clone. In nucleotides, the CDR3 is TGCAGTGCAAAACCCTCCTATGGCTACACCTTC. Its protein product is CSAKPSYGYTF. The chain employs TRBV20-1 and TRBJ1-2; D is undetermined. CDR1 and CDR2 (germline): DFQATT, SNEGSKA (reference sequence). This CDR3 is built from 11 residues. V lost 6 bases, J lost 4 bases, and 9 bases lay in between.

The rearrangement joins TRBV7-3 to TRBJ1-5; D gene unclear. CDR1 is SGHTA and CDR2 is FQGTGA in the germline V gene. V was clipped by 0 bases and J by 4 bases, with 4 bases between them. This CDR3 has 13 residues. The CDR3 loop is CASSLTLNQPQHF. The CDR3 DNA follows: TGTGCCAGCAGCTTAACGCTTAATCAGCCCCAGCATTTT.

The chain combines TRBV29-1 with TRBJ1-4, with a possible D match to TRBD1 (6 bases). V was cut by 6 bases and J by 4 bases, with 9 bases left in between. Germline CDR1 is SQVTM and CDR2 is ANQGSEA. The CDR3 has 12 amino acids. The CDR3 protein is CSVADSNEKLFF. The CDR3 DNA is TGCAGCGTGGCGGACAGTAATGAAAAACTGTTTTTT.

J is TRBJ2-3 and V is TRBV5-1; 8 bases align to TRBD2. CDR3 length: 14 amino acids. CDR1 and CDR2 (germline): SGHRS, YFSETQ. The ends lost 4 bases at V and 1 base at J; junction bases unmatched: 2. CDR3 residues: CASSPGGGTDTQYF. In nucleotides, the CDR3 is TGCGCCAGCAGCCCCGGGGGGGGCACAGATACGCAGTATTTT. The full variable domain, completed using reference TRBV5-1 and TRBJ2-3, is KAGVTQTPRYLIKTRGQQVTLSCSPISGHRSVSWYQQTPGQGLQFLFEYFSETQRNKGNFPGRFSGRQFSNSRSEMNVSTLELGDSALYLCASSPGGGTDTQYFGPGTRLTVL.

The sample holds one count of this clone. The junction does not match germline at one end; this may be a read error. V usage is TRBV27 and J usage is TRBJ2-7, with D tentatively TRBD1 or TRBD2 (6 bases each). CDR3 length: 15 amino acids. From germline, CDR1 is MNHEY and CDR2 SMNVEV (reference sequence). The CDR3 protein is CASSLSTGAVHEQYF. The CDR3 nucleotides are TGTGCCAGCAGCTTATCCACGGGGGCTGTCCACGAGCAGTACTTC.

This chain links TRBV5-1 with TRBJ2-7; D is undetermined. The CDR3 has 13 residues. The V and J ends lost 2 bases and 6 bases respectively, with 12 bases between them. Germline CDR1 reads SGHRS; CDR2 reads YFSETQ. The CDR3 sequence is CASSLGPLGEQYF. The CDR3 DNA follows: TGCGCCAGCAGCTTAGGGCCGCTCGGCGAGCAGTACTTC. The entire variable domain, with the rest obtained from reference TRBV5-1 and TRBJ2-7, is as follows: KAGVTQTPRYLIKTRGQQVTLSCSPISGHRSVSWYQQTPGQGLQFLFEYFSETQRNKGNFPGRFSGRQFSNSRSEMNVSTLELGDSALYLCASSLGPLGEQYFGPGTRLTVT.

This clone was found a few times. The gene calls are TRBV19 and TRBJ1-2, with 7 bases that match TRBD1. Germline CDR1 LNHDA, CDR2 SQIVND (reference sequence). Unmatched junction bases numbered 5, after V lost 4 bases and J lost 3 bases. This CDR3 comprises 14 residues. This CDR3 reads CASSSGQAHYGYTF. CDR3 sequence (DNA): TGTGCCAGTAGTAGTGGACAGGCCCACTATGGCTACACCTTC.

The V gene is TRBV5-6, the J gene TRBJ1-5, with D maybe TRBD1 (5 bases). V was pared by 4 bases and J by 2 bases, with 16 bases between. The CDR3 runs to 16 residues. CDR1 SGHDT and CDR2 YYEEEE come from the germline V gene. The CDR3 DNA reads TGTGCCAGCAGCCTGTTCGGGGGACCGGGCAATCAGCCCCAGCATTTT. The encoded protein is CASSLFGGPGNQPQHF.

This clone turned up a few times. The DNA for the CDR3 is TGCGCCAGCAGCTTGGTTCGAAACGCGGACACCGGGGAGCTGTTTTTT. Its translation: CASSLVRNADTGELFF. The chain carries TRBV5-1 and TRBJ2-2; D call uncertain. This CDR3 has 16 amino acids. In germline, CDR1 is SGHRS, CDR2 YFSETQ. Trimming removed 0 bases at V and 3 bases at J, with 12 bases between.

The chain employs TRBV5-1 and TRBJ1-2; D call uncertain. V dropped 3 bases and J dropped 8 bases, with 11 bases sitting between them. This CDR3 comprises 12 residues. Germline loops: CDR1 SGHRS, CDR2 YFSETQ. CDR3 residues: CASSYDEGGYTF. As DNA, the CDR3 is TGCGCCAGCAGCTACGATGAAGGGGGCTACACCTTC.

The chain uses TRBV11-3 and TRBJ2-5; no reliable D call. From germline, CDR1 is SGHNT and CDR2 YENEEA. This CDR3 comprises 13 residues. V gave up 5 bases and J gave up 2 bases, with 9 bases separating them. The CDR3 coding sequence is TGTGCCAGCAGCCCGCGCCCACAAGAGACCCAGTACTTC. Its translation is CASSPRPQETQYF.